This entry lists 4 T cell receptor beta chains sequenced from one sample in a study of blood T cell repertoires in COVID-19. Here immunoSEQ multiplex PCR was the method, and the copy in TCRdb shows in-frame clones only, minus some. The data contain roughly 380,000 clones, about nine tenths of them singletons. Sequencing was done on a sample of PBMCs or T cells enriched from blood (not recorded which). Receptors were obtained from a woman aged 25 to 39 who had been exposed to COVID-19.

CDR3 nucleotides: TGTGCCCTCGCGGCGGAGCCGACCACAGATACGCAGTATTTT. It yields the protein CALAAEPTTDTQYF. This sequence joins TRBV28 and TRBJ2-3; D not resolved. Germline V gene lookup returns CDR1 MDHEN and CDR2 SYDVKM. This CDR3 comprises 14 residues. Deletions cut 11 bases from V and 2 bases from J, with 17 bases between.

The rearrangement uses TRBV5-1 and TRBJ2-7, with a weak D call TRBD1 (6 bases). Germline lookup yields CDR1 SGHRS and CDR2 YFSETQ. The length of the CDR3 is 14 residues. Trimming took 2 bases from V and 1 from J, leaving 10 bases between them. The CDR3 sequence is CASSLQGGSYEQYF. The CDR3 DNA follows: TGCGCCAGCAGCTTACAGGGTGGGTCCTACGAGCAGTACTTC.

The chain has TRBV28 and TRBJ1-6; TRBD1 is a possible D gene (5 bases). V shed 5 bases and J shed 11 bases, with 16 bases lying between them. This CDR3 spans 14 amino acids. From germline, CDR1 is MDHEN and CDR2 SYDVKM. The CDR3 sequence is CASSPTREGPPLHF. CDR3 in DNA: TGTGCCAGCAGTCCGACGCGGGAGGGGCCACCCCTCCACTTT.

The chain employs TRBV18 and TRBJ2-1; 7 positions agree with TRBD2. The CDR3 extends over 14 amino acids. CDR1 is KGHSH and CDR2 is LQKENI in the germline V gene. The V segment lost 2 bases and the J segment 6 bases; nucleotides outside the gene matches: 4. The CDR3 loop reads CASSPTREPNEQFF. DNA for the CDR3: TGTGCCAGCTCACCAACGCGGGAGCCCAATGAGCAGTTCTTC.